This T cell receptor beta chain was captured in a study of OX40 agonist ivuxolimab in advanced cancers. For the study in its entirety: The costimulatory receptor OX40 (CD134) was targeted by ivuxolimab, a fully human IgG2 agonistic monoclonal antibody. Three dose-escalation patients achieved partial responses, one with hepatocellular carcinoma and two with cutaneous melanoma. The paper describes the monotherapy dose-escalation part (N of about 52 patients) of the phase I trial of ivuxolimab. The dose-escalation cohort was roughly 80% male with a mean age of about 60 years, ranging from roughly 23 to 90. Of the approximately 54 patients in dose escalation, 19 had hepatocellular carcinoma, some 15 had melanoma, 9 had renal cell carcinoma and 9 had head and neck cancer. Peripheral TCRbeta sequencing aimed to test whether ivuxolimab altered TCR sequence diversity and caused clonal T-cell expansion. Intravenous ivuxolimab was administered to patients every 2 weeks at six dose levels: 0.01, 0.1, 0.3, 1.5, 3 and 10 mg/kg. Patients were allowed to have had prior anti-PD-1, anti-PD-L1 or anti-CTLA-4 therapy, and more than 35% of the dose-escalation patients had been treated with checkpoint inhibitors. General findings and caveats noted by the study authors: After ivuxolimab, more expanded clones were found on average in CD8+ T cells than in CD4+ T cells. In partial responders in the 0.1-3.0 mg/kg groups, normalized peripheral clonal expansion was found to be among the lowest, especially among CD8+ T cells. Low levels of normalized T-cell clonal expansion were also seen in some patients who did not respond. At doses from 0.1 to 3.0 mg/kg, clonal expansion was seen in both CD4+ and CD8+ blood T cells between baseline and week 6. The antigen specificity of the clonally expanded peripheral T cells was not determined.

For sequencing of the TCRbeta CDR3 region, genomic DNA was extracted from the sorted cells. The immunoSEQ Assay was used to sequence the TCRbeta CDR3 regions. Here the immuneACCESS table is served through TCRdb, limited to in-frame sequences with V and J called. Missing clones are a known gap in these copies; in checked studies unresolved V genes cover under half, and the rest lacks a known reason. This sample comprises about 50,000 clones, around four fifths of them detected only once. Approximately 3% of the sample comes from the top ten. Patients with a history of autoimmune disease or receiving systemic immunosuppression were excluded from the trial. Peripheral blood for TCR sequencing was collected from all dose cohorts at baseline, on cycle 4 day 1, and on cycle 7 day 1. Samples were obtained from an open-label, multicenter, first-in-human phase I dose-escalation trial of ivuxolimab. Adults with locally advanced or metastatic head and neck squamous cell, hepatocellular, melanoma or renal cell carcinoma were enrolled in the trial. Before TCR sequencing, CD4+ T cells and CD8+ T cells were sorted from peripheral blood as separate populations.

On this clone itself: Its target antigen remains unknown. Base qualities are not provided; no much larger clone lies one nucleotide away.

For CDR1 and CDR2, the germline V gene (reference sequence) lists SSHAT and FNYEAQ. Relative to germline, V is 1 base shorter and J is 0 bases shorter, with 7 bases between their ends. From the cysteine up to the phenylalanine, the CDR3 has a length of 15 residues. Just the 45-base CDR3 DNA is kept, in frame starting at base 1. This receptor was taken from an adult with an advanced solid tumor such as melanoma, head and neck, liver or kidney cancer. The rearrangement joined TRBV7-7 to TRBJ2-1, with the D gene call left open. The source was CD4+ or CD8+ T cells sorted from blood, collected in a trial of the OX40 agonist ivuxolimab. Here the CDR3 is given as CASSLVISSYNEQFF. The sequenced DNA: TGTGCCAGCAGCTTAGTTATCAGCTCCTACAATGAGCAGTTCTTC.